These T cell receptor beta chains were read from a single sample in a study of blood T cells in healthy people across ages. TCRdb re-called the 5' RACE reads with MiXCR, one entry per CDR3 protein. This sample yields hundreds of thousands of distinct CDR3 sequences, of which around 21% are seen a single time; under 4% belongs to the top ten. Source material: blood. The origin of the receptors is a man in his 70s in good health. Both conserved end residues are part of each CDR3. Fields, in order: D gene, J gene, clone size, V gene, CDR3 protein, CDR3 DNA. A D gene is named only where the DNA matches it firmly. Clone sizes are given selectively: once, few, many, or a class where the clone is expanded.

D gene: -; J gene: TRBJ1-2; clone size: -; V gene: TRBV5-1; CDR3 protein: CASSLGGDGSAAGGYTF; CDR3 DNA: TGCGCCAGCAGCTTGGGCGGGGACGGCAGCGCAGCCGGCGGCTACACCTTC
D gene: TRBD1; J gene: TRBJ2-4; clone size: -; V gene: TRBV7-9; CDR3 protein: CASSLAETGMIQYF; CDR3 DNA: TGTGCCAGCAGCTTAGCTGAGACAGGGATGATTCAGTACTTC
D gene: TRBD1; J gene: TRBJ2-7; clone size: -; V gene: TRBV7-8; CDR3 protein: CASSLIPTGTGSYEQCF; CDR3 DNA: TGTGCCAGCAGCTTAATTCCGACCGGGACAGGCTCCTACGAGCAGTGCTTC
D gene: -; J gene: TRBJ2-4; clone size: few; V gene: TRBV4-3; CDR3 protein: CASSQEVTDLKNIQYF; CDR3 DNA: TGCGCCAGCAGCCAAGAGGTGACAGACCTTAAAAACATTCAGTACTTC
D gene: -; J gene: TRBJ2-7; clone size: -; V gene: TRBV28; CDR3 protein: CATKGPGYEQYF; CDR3 DNA: TGTGCCACCAAAGGCCCAGGCTACGAGCAGTACTTC
D gene: TRBD1; J gene: TRBJ2-1; clone size: many; V gene: TRBV5-5; CDR3 protein: CASSLGRGLHNEQFF; CDR3 DNA: TGTGCCAGCAGCTTGGGAAGGGGGCTCCACAATGAGCAGTTCTTC
D gene: -; J gene: TRBJ2-3; clone size: -; V gene: TRBV5-1; CDR3 protein: CASSLGQPGDTQYF; CDR3 DNA: TGCGCCAGCAGCTTGGGGCAGCCAGGTGATACGCAGTATTTT
D gene: TRBD1; J gene: TRBJ2-5; clone size: -; V gene: TRBV5-1; CDR3 protein: CASSLGTGDLQTQYF; CDR3 DNA: TGCGCCAGCAGCTTGGGGACAGGGGATTTACAGACCCAGTACTTC
D gene: -; J gene: TRBJ1-2; clone size: many; V gene: TRBV13; CDR3 protein: CASSSGTGVNYGYTF; CDR3 DNA: TGTGCCAGCAGCTCCGGGACGGGCGTTAACTATGGCTACACCTTC
D gene: TRBD2; J gene: TRBJ2-1; clone size: -; V gene: TRBV6-2/TRBV6-3; CDR3 protein: CASRRKREFNEQFF; CDR3 DNA: TGTGCCAGCAGAAGGAAGCGGGAGTTCAATGAGCAGTTCTTC
D gene: -; J gene: TRBJ1-1; clone size: -; V gene: TRBV6-1; CDR3 protein: CASSPPGVEAFF; CDR3 DNA: TGTGCCAGCAGTCCACCCGGGGTGGAAGCTTTCTTT
D gene: TRBD1; J gene: TRBJ1-1; clone size: -; V gene: TRBV5-1; CDR3 protein: CASSIGTGNTEAFF; CDR3 DNA: TGCGCCAGCAGCATCGGGACAGGGAACACTGAGGCTTTCTTT
D gene: -; J gene: TRBJ1-5; clone size: few; V gene: TRBV6-2/TRBV6-3; CDR3 protein: CASRLVLQPQHF; CDR3 DNA: TGTGCCAGCAGGCTGGTACTTCAGCCCCAGCATTTT
D gene: -; J gene: TRBJ2-5; clone size: -; V gene: TRBV2; CDR3 protein: CASKERETQYF; CDR3 DNA: TGTGCCAGCAAAGAGCGAGAGACCCAGTACTTC
D gene: -; J gene: TRBJ1-2; clone size: -; V gene: TRBV12-3/TRBV12-4; CDR3 protein: CASTLPGYGYTF; CDR3 DNA: TGTGCCAGCACCCTTCCAGGGTATGGCTACACCTTC
D gene: TRBD2; J gene: TRBJ2-1; clone size: once; V gene: TRBV6-2/TRBV6-3; CDR3 protein: CASSYPGRASYNEQFF; CDR3 DNA: TGTGCCAGCAGTTACCCCGGGAGGGCCTCGTACAATGAGCAGTTCTTC
D gene: TRBD2; J gene: TRBJ2-3; clone size: few; V gene: TRBV11-1; CDR3 protein: CASRSNLAGGSTDTQYF; CDR3 DNA: TGTGCCAGCAGGTCAAATTTAGCGGGAGGGAGCACAGATACGCAGTATTTT
D gene: -; J gene: TRBJ2-6; clone size: -; V gene: TRBV3-1; CDR3 protein: CASRKDSGANVLTF; CDR3 DNA: TGTGCCAGCAGAAAAGACTCTGGGGCCAACGTCCTGACTTTC
D gene: -; J gene: TRBJ1-4; clone size: -; V gene: TRBV7-9; CDR3 protein: CASSRDTTNEKLFF; CDR3 DNA: TGTGCCAGCAGCCGGGACACAACTAATGAAAAACTGTTTTTT
D gene: TRBD1; J gene: TRBJ1-2; clone size: few; V gene: TRBV3-1; CDR3 protein: CASSRGQGDGGYTF; CDR3 DNA: TGTGCCAGCAGCCGAGGACAGGGTGATGGAGGCTACACCTTC
D gene: TRBD1; J gene: TRBJ2-5; clone size: few; V gene: TRBV5-1; CDR3 protein: CASSLEAGGQETQYF; CDR3 DNA: TGCGCCAGCAGCTTGGAGGCAGGGGGACAAGAGACCCAGTACTTC
D gene: TRBD1; J gene: TRBJ1-1; clone size: many; V gene: TRBV27; CDR3 protein: CASRQDRGGTEAFF; CDR3 DNA: TGTGCCAGCAGACAGGACAGGGGGGGCACTGAAGCTTTCTTT
D gene: -; J gene: TRBJ2-5; clone size: many; V gene: TRBV5-1; CDR3 protein: CASSLPTRGQETQYF; CDR3 DNA: TGCGCCAGCAGCTTACCTACTCGCGGCCAAGAGACCCAGTACTTC
D gene: -; J gene: TRBJ2-4; clone size: few; V gene: TRBV5-8; CDR3 protein: CASSFTRTTNIQYF; CDR3 DNA: TGTGCCAGCAGCTTTACCAGGACGACTAACATTCAGTACTTC